This T cell receptor (beta chain) was identified during a study of cytomegalovirus exposure and HLA in healthy donors. In the PCR, 60 Vbeta and 13 Jbeta primers were used. Method: immunoSEQ multiplex PCR; TCRdb's copy keeps in-frame clones and lacks some. The sample lists some 120,000 clones, 81% occurring once. Input material: PBMCs. This TCR was sampled from a man between 18 and 35 years old in good health and CMV-seronegative.

The CDR3 loop is CASLAAGGPNEQYF. The CDR3 DNA reads TGTGCCAGCTTAGCGGCAGGGGGTCCCAACGAGCAGTACTTC. J is TRBJ2-7 and V is TRBV6-1; possible D gene TRBD1, 7 bases. The germline V gene encodes CDR1 MNHNS and CDR2 SASEGT. The CDR3 totals 14 residues. With 8 bases removed from V and 5 bases from J, the gap between germline ends came to 19 bases.